The sequence of this T cell receptor (beta chain) was determined in a study of blood T cell repertoires in COVID-19. Data came from immunoSEQ multiplex PCR; TCRdb stores just in-frame clones and leaves some out. The sample consists of just under 350,000 clones, around nine tenths of them appearing once. Those enrolled in Seattle joined during active infection and were followed longitudinally afterward. The V gene lost 3 bases and the J gene lost 4 bases, with 10 bases spanning the gap. The CDR3 runs to 14 residues. From germline, CDR1 is MGHRA and CDR2 YSYEKL. The sequenced material came from peripheral blood. The V and J genes are TRBV4-1 and TRBJ1-5; no firm D call. This TCR was sampled from a woman aged 70-85 years with COVID-19, enrolled during active disease. The CDR3 loop is CASSQEFGNQPQHF. The CDR3 nucleotides are TGCGCCAGCAGCCAGGAGTTTGGGAATCAGCCCCAGCATTTT.